This T cell receptor (beta chain) was found in a study of shared clonotypes between healthy human individuals. Assay used: immunoSEQ multiplex PCR; TCRdb lists only in-frame clones, some missing. This sample has 1,400,000 or so clones, with just under 99% found just once. Only one count was recorded for this clone. Per the germline V gene, CDR1 is SGHRS and CDR2 is YFSETQ. CDR3 length: 13 residues. J lost 8 bases, V lost 5 bases, and 9 bases had no gene match. Material for sequencing was naive CD4+ T cells sorted from blood. The sample's subset: CD45RA+ positively selected. The chain recombines TRBV5-1 with TRBJ1-2, with TRBD1 matching 7 bases. The sequence was collected from a man aged 30-40 years in good health. In nucleotides, the CDR3 is TGCGCCAGCAGTAAGGGGACAGCCGGGGGCTACACCTTC. Protein: CASSKGTAGGYTF.